This T cell receptor beta chain is from a study of blood T cell repertoires in COVID-19. Study-wide background: In each case, the material was cDNA or gDNA derived from T cells, B-cell-depleted T cells, or PBMCs.

The Seattle patients, enrolled during active infection, were followed longitudinally. In the original processing: Reference gene primer amplification yielded estimated nucleated cell counts. The assay was immunoSEQ multiplex PCR, and TCRdb's table has in-frame clones only and misses some. V, J and clone size were drawn from that table, and D and trimming were deduced from the DNA. The table shows some 180,000 clones, with 82% occurring only once. The CDR3 has 14 residues. With V trimmed by 6 bases and J by 4 bases, 5 bases remained unmatched. Germline CDR1 reads MGHDK; CDR2 reads SYGVNS. The rearrangement links TRBV25-1 to TRBJ1-2; 10 nucleotides agree with TRBD1. The sequenced sample consisted of peripheral blood. This receptor was taken from an older woman with COVID-19, enrolled during active disease. The CDR3 nucleotides read TGTGCCAGCAGGGGGGACAGGGGAGGCTATGGCTACACCTTC. Its translation: CASRGDRGGYGYTF.